The entry below gives a single TCR beta chain sequence along with its context. This specimen belongs to a study of shared clonotypes between healthy human individuals. V lost 3 bases to trimming and J lost 9 bases, with 14 bases between them. CDR3 length equals 13 residues. Looked up from germline, CDR1 is SGHTA and CDR2 is FQGNSA. Sequenced by immunoSEQ multiplex PCR; TCRdb stores in-frame clones only, minus some. The sample lists roughly 2.5 million clones, about 92% occurring once. Sequenced input: naive CD4+ T cells sorted from blood. Noted subset: CD45RA+ positively selected. The clonotype comes from a man between 18 and 29 years old in good health. The rearrangement uses TRBV7-2 and TRBJ1-2; unclear D gene. The CDR3 DNA is TGTGCCAGCAGCTTCCTTCAGACTAGTAGCTACACCTTC. Encoded protein: CASSFLQTSSYTF.